The source of this TCR beta chain is a study of T-cell memory formation after mild COVID-19. Trimming took off 6 bases at V and 0 bases at J, with 12 bases between the two ends. The CDR3 loop spans 15 amino acids. Germline CDR1 is MNHEY and CDR2 is SVGAGI. TCRdb passed the 5' RACE reads through MiXCR, listing each CDR3 protein once. The profile shows approximately 560,000 distinct CDR3 sequences, approximately 15% of them singletons. The origin of this receptor is an adult woman who had mild COVID-19 (a few samples of this study predate the infection). Cell type and time point are not known. Sample: PBMCs or a T cell subset sorted from them (not recorded which). The chain couples TRBV6-5 to TRBJ1-3; D remains unclear. This chain's CDR3 is CASRSSVGSGNTIYF. As DNA, the CDR3 is TGTGCCAGCAGATCATCAGTGGGCTCTGGAAACACCATATATTTT.